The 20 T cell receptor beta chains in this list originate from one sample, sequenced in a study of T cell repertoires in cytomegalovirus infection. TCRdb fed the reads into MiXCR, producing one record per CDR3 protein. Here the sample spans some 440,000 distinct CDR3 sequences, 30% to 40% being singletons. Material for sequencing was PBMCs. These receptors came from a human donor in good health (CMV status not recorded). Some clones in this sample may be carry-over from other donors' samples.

The CDR3, as DNA: TGTGCCACCCAGACTAGTGGACAGGGAAAGACCCAGTACTTC. Protein sequence: CATQTSGQGKTQYF. This rearrangement joins TRBV6-1 to TRBJ2-5, with 8 bases fitting TRBD1. CDR1 MNHNS and CDR2 SASEGT come from the germline V gene. The CDR3 is made up of 14 amino acids. The J segment lost 6 bases and the V segment lost 10 bases, leaving 13 bases of the junction unmatched.

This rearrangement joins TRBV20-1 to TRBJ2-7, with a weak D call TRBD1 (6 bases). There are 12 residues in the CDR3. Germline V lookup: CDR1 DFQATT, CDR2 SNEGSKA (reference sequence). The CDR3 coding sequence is TGCGGAAACACAGGGAGCTCCTACGAGCAGTACTTC. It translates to CGNTGSSYEQYF.

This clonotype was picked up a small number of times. CDR3 sequence (DNA): TGTGCCAGCAGTAGTACAGGGGTCTCCACAGATACGCAGTATTTT. It translates to CASSSTGVSTDTQYF. The chain recombines TRBV6-5 with TRBJ2-3; TRBD1 aligns across 7 bases. Germline values: CDR1 MNHEY, CDR2 SVGAGI. The CDR3 spans 15 residues. The trim removed 5 bases at V and 2 bases at J, leaving 7 bases unmatched.

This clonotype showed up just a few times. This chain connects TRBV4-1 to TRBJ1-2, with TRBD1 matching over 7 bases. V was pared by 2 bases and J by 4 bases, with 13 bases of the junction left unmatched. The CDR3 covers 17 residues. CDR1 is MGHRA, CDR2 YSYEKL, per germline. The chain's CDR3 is CASSQSTTGQTFYGYTF. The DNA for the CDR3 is TGCGCCAGCAGCCAAAGTACAACGGGACAGACCTTCTATGGCTACACCTTC.

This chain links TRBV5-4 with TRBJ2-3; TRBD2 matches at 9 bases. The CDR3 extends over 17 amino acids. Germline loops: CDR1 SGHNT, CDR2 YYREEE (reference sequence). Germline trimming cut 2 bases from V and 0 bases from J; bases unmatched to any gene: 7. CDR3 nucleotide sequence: TGTGCCAGCAGCTTCTACGCGGGGGGGCTTAGCACAGATACGCAGTATTTT. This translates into CASSFYAGGLSTDTQYF.

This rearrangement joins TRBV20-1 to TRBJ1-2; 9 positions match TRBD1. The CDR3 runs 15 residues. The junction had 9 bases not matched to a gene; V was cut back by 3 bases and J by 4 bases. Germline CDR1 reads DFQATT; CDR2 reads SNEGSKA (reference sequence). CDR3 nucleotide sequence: TGCAGTGCTAGGGCCCGGACAGGGGAGTCCTATGGCTACACCTTC. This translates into CSARARTGESYGYTF.

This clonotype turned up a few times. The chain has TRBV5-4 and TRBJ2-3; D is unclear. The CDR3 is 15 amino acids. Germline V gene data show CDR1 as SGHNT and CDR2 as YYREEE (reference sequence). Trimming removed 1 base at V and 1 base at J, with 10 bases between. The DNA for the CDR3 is TGTGCCAGCAGCTTGCGGCACAGCCGCACAGATACGCAGTATTTT. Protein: CASSLRHSRTDTQYF.

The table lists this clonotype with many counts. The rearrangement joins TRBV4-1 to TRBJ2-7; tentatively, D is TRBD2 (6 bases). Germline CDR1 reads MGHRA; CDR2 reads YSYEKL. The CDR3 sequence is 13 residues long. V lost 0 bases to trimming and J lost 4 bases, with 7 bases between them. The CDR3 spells CASSQEGGYEQYF. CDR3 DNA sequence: TGCGCCAGCAGCCAAGAGGGGGGTTACGAGCAGTACTTC.

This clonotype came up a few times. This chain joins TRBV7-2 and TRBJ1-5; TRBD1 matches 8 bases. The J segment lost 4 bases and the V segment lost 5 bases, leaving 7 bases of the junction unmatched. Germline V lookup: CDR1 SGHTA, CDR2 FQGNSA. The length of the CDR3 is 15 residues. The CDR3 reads CASSARQGPNQPQHF. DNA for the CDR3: TGTGCCAGCAGCGCCCGACAGGGGCCTAATCAGCCCCAGCATTTT.

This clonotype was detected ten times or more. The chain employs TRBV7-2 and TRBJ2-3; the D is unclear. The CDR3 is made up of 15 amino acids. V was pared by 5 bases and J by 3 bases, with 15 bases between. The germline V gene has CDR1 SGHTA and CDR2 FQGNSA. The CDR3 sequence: CASSPVKGRTDTQYF. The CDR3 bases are TGTGCCAGCAGCCCGGTGAAGGGTCGGACAGATACGCAGTATTTT.

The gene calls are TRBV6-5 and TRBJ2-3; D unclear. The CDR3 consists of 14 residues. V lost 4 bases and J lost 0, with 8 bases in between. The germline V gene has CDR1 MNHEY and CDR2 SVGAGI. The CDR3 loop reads CASSFYPSTDTQYF. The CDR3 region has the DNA TGTGCCAGCAGTTTTTACCCGAGCACAGATACGCAGTATTTT.

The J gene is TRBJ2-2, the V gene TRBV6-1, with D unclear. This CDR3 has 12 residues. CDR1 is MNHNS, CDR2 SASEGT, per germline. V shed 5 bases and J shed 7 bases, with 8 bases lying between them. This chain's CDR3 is CASSKTNGELFF. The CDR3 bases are TGTGCCAGCAGTAAAACTAACGGGGAGCTGTTTTTT.

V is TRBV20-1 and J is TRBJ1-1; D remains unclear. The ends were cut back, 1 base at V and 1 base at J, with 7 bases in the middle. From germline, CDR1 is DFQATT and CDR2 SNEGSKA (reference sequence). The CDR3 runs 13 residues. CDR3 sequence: CSARVPTNTEAFF. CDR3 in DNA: TGCAGTGCTAGAGTACCTACGAACACTGAAGCTTTCTTT.

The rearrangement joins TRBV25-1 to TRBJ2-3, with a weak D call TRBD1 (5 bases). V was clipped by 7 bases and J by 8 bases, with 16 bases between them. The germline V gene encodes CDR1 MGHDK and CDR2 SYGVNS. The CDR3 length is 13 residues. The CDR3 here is CASIDPGSSTQYF. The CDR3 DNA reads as TGTGCCAGCATTGATCCAGGGTCAAGTACGCAGTATTTT.

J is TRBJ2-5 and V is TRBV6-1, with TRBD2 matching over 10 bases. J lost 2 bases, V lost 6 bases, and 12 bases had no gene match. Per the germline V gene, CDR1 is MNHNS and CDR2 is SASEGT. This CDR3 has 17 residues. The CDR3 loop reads CASRPGTSAGGQETQYF. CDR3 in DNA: TGTGCCAGCAGGCCCGGGACTAGCGCTGGAGGGCAAGAGACCCAGTACTTC.

The CDR3 DNA reads TGTGCCAGCAAACAGCTTGGGGGGGATAGATCTGACTACGAGCAGTACTTC. The encoded protein is CASKQLGGDRSDYEQYF. The gene calls are TRBV12-3 or TRBV12-4 and TRBJ2-7; 7 nucleotides align to TRBD2. The CDR3 consists of 17 residues. Germline trimming cut 7 bases from V and 3 bases from J; bases unmatched to any gene: 18.

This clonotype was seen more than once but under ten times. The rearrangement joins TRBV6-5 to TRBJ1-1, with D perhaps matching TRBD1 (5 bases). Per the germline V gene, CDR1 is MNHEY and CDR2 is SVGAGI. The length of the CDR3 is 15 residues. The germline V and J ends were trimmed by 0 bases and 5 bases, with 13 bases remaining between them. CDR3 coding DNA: TGTGCCAGCAGTTACTCGGCAGGGATTAGAACTGAAGCTTTCTTT. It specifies CASSYSAGIRTEAFF.

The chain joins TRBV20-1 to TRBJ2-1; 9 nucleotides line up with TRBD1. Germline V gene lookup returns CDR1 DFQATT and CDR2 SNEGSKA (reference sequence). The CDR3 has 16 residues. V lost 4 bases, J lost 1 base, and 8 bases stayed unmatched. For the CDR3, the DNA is TGCAGTGCTACCATAATACAGGGGGCTTCCTACAATGAGCAGTTCTTC. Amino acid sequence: CSATIIQGASYNEQFF.

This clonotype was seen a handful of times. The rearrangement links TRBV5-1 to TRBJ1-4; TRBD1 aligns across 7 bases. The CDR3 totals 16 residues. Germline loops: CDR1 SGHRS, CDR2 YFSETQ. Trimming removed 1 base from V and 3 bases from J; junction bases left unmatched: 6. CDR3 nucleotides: TGCGCCAGCAGCTTGCCCGACAGGGCTGCTAATGAAAAACTGTTTTTT. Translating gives CASSLPDRAANEKLFF. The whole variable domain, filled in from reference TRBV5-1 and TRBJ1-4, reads KAGVTQTPRYLIKTRGQQVTLSCSPISGHRSVSWYQQTPGQGLQFLFEYFSETQRNKGNFPGRFSGRQFSNSRSEMNVSTLELGDSALYLCASSLPDRAANEKLFFGSGTQLSVL.

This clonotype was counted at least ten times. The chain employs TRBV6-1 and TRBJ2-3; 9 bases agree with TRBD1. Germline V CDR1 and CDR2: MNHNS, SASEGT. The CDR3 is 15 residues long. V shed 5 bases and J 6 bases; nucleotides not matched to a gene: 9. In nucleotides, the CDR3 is TGTGCCAGCAGTCCTCAACAGGGGGCAACGGATACGCAGTATTTT. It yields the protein CASSPQQGATDTQYF.